One sample yielded the 14 T cell receptor beta chains listed below, sequenced in a study of pediatric ulcerative colitis (dated by TCRdb to about 2019). The method behind the library was the immunoSEQ multiplex PCR assay. TCRdb took this table from immuneACCESS and kept in-frame rearrangements with V and J called. Such tables lack part of the clones; where checked against another copy, unresolved V genes explain under half of the gap, and the rest is unexplained. The sample table shows some 60,000 clones, and about three quarters are seen once. The biggest ten clones account for roughly 5.2% of the sample. What was sequenced was blood. These receptors originate from a boy younger than 18 with moderate ulcerative colitis.

The J gene is TRBJ2-1, the V gene TRBV4-1; D is ambiguous. CDR1 is MGHRA, CDR2 YSYEKL, per germline. V was clipped by 1 base and J by 8 bases, with 12 bases between them. The CDR3 is made up of 14 amino acids. CDR3 sequence reads: CASSQASALDEQFF. The CDR3 DNA follows: TGCGCCAGCAGCCAAGCGTCGGCTCTGGATGAGCAGTTCTTC.

The chain combines TRBV5-6 with TRBJ1-1; 8 nucleotides match TRBD1. Germline trimming cut 4 bases from V and 4 bases from J; bases unmatched to any gene: 9. The CDR3 extends over 15 amino acids. Looked up from germline, CDR1 is SGHDT and CDR2 is YYEEEE. CDR3 residues: CASSREDREATEAFF. CDR3 nucleotide sequence: TGTGCCAGCAGCCGGGAGGACAGGGAGGCCACTGAAGCTTTCTTT.

This clone was seen only once. The V and J genes are TRBV7-2 and TRBJ1-2; D call uncertain. This CDR3 is 14 amino acids long. V was cut by 5 bases and J by 4 bases, with 14 bases left in between. In germline, CDR1 is SGHTA, CDR2 FQGNSA. The CDR3 loop reads CASSPDGQIYGYTF. The CDR3, as DNA: TGTGCCAGCAGCCCGGACGGGCAAATCTATGGCTACACCTTC. Filled out from reference TRBV7-2 and TRBJ1-2, the complete variable domain reads GAGVSQSPSNKVTEKGKDVELRCDPISGHTALYWYRQSLGQGLEFLIYFQGNSAPDKSGLPSDRFSAERTGGSVSTLTIQRTQQEDSAVYLCASSPDGQIYGYTFGSGTRLTVV.

The chain uses TRBV5-1 and TRBJ2-7; 8 positions match TRBD2. J lost 4 bases, V lost 4 bases, and 10 bases had no gene match. Germline V gene lookup returns CDR1 SGHRS and CDR2 YFSETQ. This CDR3 contains 15 residues. The CDR3, as DNA: TGCGCCAGCAGCCCTAACCCGACTAGCGTTTACGAGCAGTACTTC. As protein: CASSPNPTSVYEQYF.

The chain employs TRBV19 and TRBJ1-5; a possible D gene is TRBD1 (5 bases). The germline CDR1 and CDR2 sequences are LNHDA and SQIVND (reference sequence). V lost 10 bases to trimming and J lost 5 bases, with 18 bases between them. The CDR3 contains 14 residues. The CDR3 sequence: CAISLQGFDQPQHF. The CDR3 bases are TGTGCCATCTCATTGCAGGGTTTTGATCAGCCCCAGCATTTT.

The chain joins TRBV11-2 to TRBJ2-5; 8 bases fit TRBD1. Germline CDR1 is SGHAT and CDR2 is FQNNGV. The V and J ends lost 4 bases and 4 bases, in that order; junction bases with no gene match: 14. This CDR3 has 17 residues. CDR3 sequence (DNA): TGTGCCAGCAGCTCTGTGATCCGACAGGGGTTTGCAGAGACCCAGTACTTC. This gives the protein CASSSVIRQGFAETQYF.

This sequence joins TRBV28 and TRBJ2-7; 16 positions agree with TRBD2. This CDR3 contains 16 residues. Unmatched junction bases numbered 8, after V lost 7 bases and J lost 5 bases. Germline loops: CDR1 MDHEN, CDR2 SYDVKM. CDR3 nucleotides: TGTGCCAGCACCGGGACTAGCGGGGGGGCGAGGGACGAGCAGTACTTC. The encoded protein is CASTGTSGGARDEQYF.

This clone was seen only a few times. The gene calls are TRBV7-2 and TRBJ1-5; possible D gene TRBD1, 5 bases. The CDR3 consists of 15 residues. The germline gives CDR1 SGHTA, CDR2 FQGNSA. Trimming shortened V by 5 bases and J by 1 base, and 12 bases separated the two germline ends. The CDR3 DNA sequence: TGTGCCAGCAGCCCTCCCAAGGGGAGCAATCAGCCCCAGCATTTT. Translated, it gives CASSPPKGSNQPQHF.

The chain recombines TRBV5-1 with TRBJ2-1, with TRBD2 matching over 8 bases. The trim removed 2 bases at V and 9 bases at J, leaving 10 bases unmatched. CDR3 length: 15 residues. The germline V gene encodes CDR1 SGHRS and CDR2 YFSETQ. CDR3 residues: CASSFTSGIVSEQFF. The CDR3, as DNA: TGCGCCAGCAGCTTCACTAGCGGAATCGTCAGTGAGCAGTTCTTC.

V and J are TRBV7-7 and TRBJ2-2; the match to TRBD2 covers 12 bases. V lost 4 bases, J lost 3 bases, and 3 bases stayed unmatched. The CDR3 consists of 16 residues. The germline V gene encodes CDR1 SSHAT and CDR2 FNYEAQ (reference sequence). The CDR3 DNA is TGTGCCAGCAGCTCGCCTAGCGGGGGGGACACCGGGGAGCTGTTTTTT. As protein: CASSSPSGGDTGELFF.

The CDR3 is CASSPRGGETDTQYF. The CDR3, as DNA: TGTGCCAGCAGCCCGCGGGGGGGCGAGACAGATACGCAGTATTTT. V usage is TRBV5-4 and J usage is TRBJ2-3; 9 nucleotides align to TRBD2. The CDR3 sequence is 15 residues long. The V segment lost 4 bases and the J segment 3 bases; nucleotides outside the gene matches: 6. Germline CDR1 and CDR2: SGHNT and YYREEE (reference sequence). Full variable domain (outside the CDR3, taken from reference TRBV5-4 and TRBJ2-3): ETGVTQSPTHLIKTRGQQVTLRCSSQSGHNTVSWYQQALGQGPQFIFQYYREEENGRGNFPPRFSGLQFPNYSSELNVNALELDDSALYLCASSPRGGETDTQYFGPGTRLTVL.

The rearrangement uses TRBV19 and TRBJ2-6, with D hard to call. Trimming shortened V by 6 bases and J by 2 bases, and 8 bases separated the two germline ends. Germline CDR1 reads LNHDA; CDR2 reads SQIVND (reference sequence). The CDR3 has 14 amino acids. For the CDR3, the DNA is TGTGCCAGTAGGCCGGTGGCTGGGGCCAACGTCCTGACTTTC. This codes for CASRPVAGANVLTF.

This clone was picked up one time. CDR3 sequence (DNA): TGTGCCAGCAGCCAAGATAACGTAATCGGTGAGCAGTTCTTC. It codes for CASSQDNVIGEQFF. The J gene is TRBJ2-1, the V gene TRBV14; D gene unclear. The CDR3 runs to 14 residues. V was clipped by 0 bases and J by 9 bases, with 12 bases between them. The germline V gene encodes CDR1 SGHDN and CDR2 FVKESK.

The chain links TRBV7-7 to TRBJ2-2; 9 bases agree with TRBD2. Germline CDR1 is SSHAT and CDR2 is FNYEAQ (reference sequence). Trimming cost V 0 bases and J 6 bases; bases outside gene matches: 5. The CDR3 covers 16 residues. The CDR3 sequence is CASSLAAGGSAGELFF. The CDR3 DNA is TGTGCCAGCAGCTTAGCAGCGGGAGGTAGCGCCGGGGAGCTGTTTTTT. The variable domain in full, completed from reference TRBV7-7 and TRBJ2-2, reads GAGVSQSPRYKVTKRGQDVTLRCDPISSHATLYWYQQALGQGPEFLTYFNYEAQPDKSGLPSDRFSAERPEGSISTLTIQRTEQRDSAMYRCASSLAAGGSAGELFFGEGSRLTVL.